This is a list of T cell receptor beta chains from one sample in a study of blood T cell repertoires in COVID-19. The method was immunoSEQ multiplex PCR; TCRdb's version includes in-frame clones alone and lacks a portion of them. Of fewer than 250,000 clones in the sample, 70% to 90% are singletons; the top ten hold 6.5% to 9%. Sequencing was performed on PBMCs or T cells enriched from blood (not recorded which). These receptors were collected from a young woman who had recovered from COVID-19. Each CDR3 is given with its conserved first and last residue. The D gene is left open where the match is weak. Clone size is stated in some rows and not others, as once, few, many or a class when expanded.

J: TRBJ2-7; D: NA; V: TRBV28; length: 14; size: NA; CDR3: CASSLRLFSYEQYF; DNA: TGTGCCAGCAGTTTGAGATTATTCTCCTACGAGCAGTACTTC
J: TRBJ1-1; D: NA; V: TRBV27; length: 14; size: NA; CDR3: CASRDRKMNTEAFF; DNA: TGTGCCAGCAGAGACAGGAAAATGAACACTGAAGCTTTCTTT
J: TRBJ2-7; D: NA; V: TRBV6-5; length: 13; size: NA; CDR3: CASRVTASYEQYF; DNA: TGTGCCAGCAGGGTGACAGCCTCCTACGAGCAGTACTTC
J: TRBJ1-2; D: TRBD1; V: TRBV7-9; length: 16; size: NA; CDR3: CASSLRDRGRSHGYTF; DNA: TGTGCCAGCAGCCTTAGAGACAGGGGGCGATCCCATGGCTACACCTTC
J: TRBJ1-1; D: NA; V: TRBV9; length: 14; size: NA; CDR3: CASSVVEKNTEAFF; DNA: TGTGCCAGCAGCGTAGTGGAGAAGAACACTGAAGCTTTCTTT
J: TRBJ2-3; D: NA; V: TRBV9; length: 16; size: once; CDR3: CASSVEGMRSTDTQYF; DNA: TGTGCCAGCAGCGTAGAGGGGATGCGTAGCACAGATACGCAGTATTTT
J: TRBJ2-6; D: NA; V: TRBV28; length: 17; size: NA; CDR3: CASSYGGVISGANVLTF; DNA: TGTGCCAGCAGTTACGGTGGAGTAATCTCTGGGGCCAACGTCCTGACTTTC
J: TRBJ2-7; D: NA; V: TRBV6-5; length: 11; size: NA; CDR3: CASSYSGLQYF; DNA: TGTGCCAGCAGTTACTCGGGGCTTCAGTACTTC
J: TRBJ2-3; D: NA; V: TRBV10-3; length: 13; size: NA; CDR3: CAITGAGLNTQYF; DNA: TGTGCCATCACCGGGGCGGGGTTGAATACGCAGTATTTT
J: TRBJ2-2; D: TRBD2; V: TRBV2; length: 15; size: NA; CDR3: CATRGLAANTGELFF; DNA: TGTGCCACCAGGGGACTAGCGGCGAACACCGGGGAGCTGTTTTTT
J: TRBJ2-7; D: TRBD2; V: TRBV28; length: 15; size: NA; CDR3: CASSSEGLTAYEQYF; DNA: TGTGCCAGCAGTTCCGAGGGACTAACTGCCTACGAGCAGTACTTC
J: TRBJ2-7; D: TRBD2; V: TRBV2; length: 12; size: NA; CDR3: CASSVGGYEQYF; DNA: TGTGCCAGCAGTGTGGGGGGGTACGAGCAGTACTTC
J: TRBJ2-1; D: NA; V: TRBV13; length: 18; size: NA; CDR3: CASSLVVAGSSSYNEQFF; DNA: TGTGCCAGCAGCTTAGTGGTCGCGGGGTCGAGCTCCTACAATGAGCAGTTCTTC
J: TRBJ1-6; D: NA; V: TRBV5-1; length: 16; size: NA; CDR3: CASSATTGTLNSPLHF; DNA: TGCGCCAGCAGCGCCACCACCGGGACACTTAATTCACCCCTCCACTTT
J: TRBJ1-1; D: NA; V: TRBV5-1; length: 15; size: NA; CDR3: CASSLGPQLITEAFF; DNA: TGCGCCAGCAGCTTGGGGCCACAGTTAATAACTGAAGCTTTCTTT
J: TRBJ2-5; D: NA; V: TRBV7-3; length: 15; size: NA; CDR3: CASSLSGGTGETQYF; DNA: TGTGCCAGCAGCTTAAGCGGCGGGACTGGGGAGACCCAGTACTTC
J: TRBJ2-2; D: NA; V: TRBV9; length: 15; size: NA; CDR3: CASSVAGDRTGELFF; DNA: TGTGCCAGCAGCGTAGCTGGAGACCGTACGGGGGAGCTGTTTTTT
J: TRBJ1-6; D: NA; V: TRBV7-3; length: 14; size: NA; CDR3: CASSQGRGNSPLHF; DNA: TGTGCCAGCAGCCAGGGAAGGGGGAATTCACCCCTCCACTTT
J: TRBJ1-6; D: NA; V: TRBV5-1; length: 15; size: NA; CDR3: CASSLGQIYNSPLHF; DNA: TGCGCCAGCAGCTTGGGACAGATTTATAATTCACCCCTCCACTTT
J: TRBJ1-1; D: NA; V: TRBV4-1; length: 13; size: NA; CDR3: CASSRGEGAEAFF; DNA: TGCGCCAGCAGCCGAGGGGAGGGGGCTGAAGCTTTCTTT
J: TRBJ2-1; D: NA; V: TRBV5-1; length: 12; size: NA; CDR3: CASSLDEVEQFF; DNA: TGCGCCAGCAGCTTGGACGAGGTTGAGCAGTTCTTC
J: TRBJ2-1; D: NA; V: TRBV30; length: 13; size: NA; CDR3: CAWTMGLHHEQFF; DNA: TGTGCCTGGACCATGGGACTCCACCACGAGCAGTTCTTC
J: TRBJ1-2; D: NA; V: TRBV4-1; length: 17; size: NA; CDR3: CASSQAAGGLGFGGYTF; DNA: TGCGCCAGCAGCCAAGCCGCGGGGGGGCTGGGGTTCGGAGGCTACACCTTC
J: TRBJ1-1; D: NA; V: TRBV5-1; length: 14; size: once; CDR3: CASSLTEKNTEAFF; DNA: TGCGCCAGCAGCTTGACAGAAAAGAACACTGAAGCTTTCTTT
J: TRBJ1-2; D: NA; V: TRBV7-9; length: 12; size: NA; CDR3: CASSEGPYGYTF; DNA: TGTGCCAGCAGCGAGGGCCCGTATGGCTACACCTTC
J: TRBJ1-4; D: NA; V: TRBV5-6; length: 13; size: NA; CDR3: CASSSTVDEKLFF; DNA: TGTGCCAGCAGCTCAACAGTCGATGAAAAACTGTTTTTT
J: TRBJ1-1; D: TRBD1; V: TRBV18; length: 17; size: NA; CDR3: CASSPTTGTGKDAEAFF; DNA: TGTGCCAGCTCACCGACAACCGGGACAGGGAAGGACGCTGAAGCTTTCTTT
J: TRBJ1-2; D: NA; V: TRBV6-5; length: 13; size: NA; CDR3: CASSWDSNYGYTF; DNA: TGTGCCAGCAGCTGGGACTCTAACTATGGCTACACCTTC
J: TRBJ1-6; D: NA; V: TRBV6-5; length: 12; size: NA; CDR3: CASSSGGSPLHF; DNA: TGTGCCAGCAGTTCGGGGGGTTCACCCCTCCACTTT
J: TRBJ2-2; D: TRBD1; V: TRBV6-5; length: 16; size: NA; CDR3: CASSSQGALVTGELFF; DNA: TGTGCCAGCAGTTCACAGGGGGCGCTTGTTACCGGGGAGCTGTTTTTT
J: TRBJ2-3; D: TRBD1; V: TRBV14; length: 14; size: NA; CDR3: CASSLGQETDTQYF; DNA: TGTGCCAGCAGCCTAGGACAGGAGACAGATACGCAGTATTTT
J: TRBJ1-3; D: NA; V: TRBV9; length: 12; size: NA; CDR3: CASSAGVHTIYF; DNA: TGTGCCAGCAGCGCCGGGGTGCACACCATATATTTT
J: TRBJ2-1; D: NA; V: TRBV30; length: 15; size: NA; CDR3: CAWSVPRRWDNEQFF; DNA: TGTGCCTGGAGTGTACCGAGGAGGTGGGACAATGAGCAGTTCTTC
J: TRBJ2-1; D: TRBD1; V: TRBV5-1; length: 15; size: NA; CDR3: CASSLRRGFYNEQFF; DNA: TGCGCCAGCAGCTTGCGCAGGGGGTTCTACAATGAGCAGTTCTTC
J: TRBJ1-5; D: NA; V: TRBV18; length: 15; size: NA; CDR3: CASSTEGGLYQPQHF; DNA: TGTGCCAGCTCTACGGAGGGGGGACTATATCAGCCCCAGCATTTT